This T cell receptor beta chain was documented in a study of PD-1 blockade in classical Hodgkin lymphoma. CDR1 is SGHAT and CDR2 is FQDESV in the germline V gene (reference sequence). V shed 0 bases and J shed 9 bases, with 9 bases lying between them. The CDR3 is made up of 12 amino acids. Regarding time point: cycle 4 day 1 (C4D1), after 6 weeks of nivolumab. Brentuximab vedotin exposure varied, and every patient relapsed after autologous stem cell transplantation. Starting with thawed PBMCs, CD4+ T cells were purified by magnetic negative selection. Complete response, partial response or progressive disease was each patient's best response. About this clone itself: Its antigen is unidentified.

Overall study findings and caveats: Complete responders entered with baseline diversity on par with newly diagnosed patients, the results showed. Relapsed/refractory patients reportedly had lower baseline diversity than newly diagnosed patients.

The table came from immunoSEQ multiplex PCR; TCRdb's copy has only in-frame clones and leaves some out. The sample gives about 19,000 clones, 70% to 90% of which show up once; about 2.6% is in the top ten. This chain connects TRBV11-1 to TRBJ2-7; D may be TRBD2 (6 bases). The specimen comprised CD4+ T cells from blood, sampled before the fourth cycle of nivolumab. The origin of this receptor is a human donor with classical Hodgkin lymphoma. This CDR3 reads CASSLAGGGQYF. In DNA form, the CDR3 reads TGTGCCAGCAGCTTAGCGGGAGGAGGGCAGTACTTC.